This T cell receptor beta chain was documented in a study of T cell repertoires in cytomegalovirus infection. In the study overall: CMV epitopes that were recently identified and HLA-C-restricted were used alongside well-studied HLA-B-restricted ones.

TCRdb recomputed calls from the reads with MiXCR, one row per CDR3 protein. The sample shows about 69,000 distinct CDR3 sequences, less than 30% of them seen only once. This clonotype was seen once. No antigen is known for it. The germline V gene has CDR1 MNHEY and CDR2 SVGAGI. The CDR3 covers 15 residues. Trimming stripped 7 bases from V and 0 bases from J, with 12 bases between. This TCR was sampled from a human donor in good health (CMV status not recorded). Some clones in this sample may be carry-over from other donors' samples. Source: CD8+ T cells from cultured PBMCs, taken from culture after CMV antigen stimulation. The chain carries TRBV6-5 and TRBJ2-2; tentatively, D is TRBD1 (5 bases). This chain's CDR3 is CASTFRTSNTGELFF. The CDR3 region has the DNA TGTGCCAGCACTTTCCGGACATCGAACACCGGGGAGCTGTTTTTT.